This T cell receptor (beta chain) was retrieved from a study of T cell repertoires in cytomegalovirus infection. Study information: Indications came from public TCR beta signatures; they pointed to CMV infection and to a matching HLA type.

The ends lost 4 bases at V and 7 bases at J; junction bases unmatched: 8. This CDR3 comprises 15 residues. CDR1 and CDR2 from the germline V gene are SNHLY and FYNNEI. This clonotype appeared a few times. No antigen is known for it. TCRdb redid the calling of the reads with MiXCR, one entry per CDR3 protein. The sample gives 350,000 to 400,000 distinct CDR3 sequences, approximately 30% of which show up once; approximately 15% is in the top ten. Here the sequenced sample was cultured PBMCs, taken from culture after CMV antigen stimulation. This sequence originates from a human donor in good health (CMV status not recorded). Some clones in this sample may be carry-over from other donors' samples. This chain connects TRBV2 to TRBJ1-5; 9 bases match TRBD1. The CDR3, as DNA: TGTGCCAGCAGTGGGGACAGGGAGGAGGGACAGCCCCAGCATTTT. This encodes CASSGDREEGQPQHF.